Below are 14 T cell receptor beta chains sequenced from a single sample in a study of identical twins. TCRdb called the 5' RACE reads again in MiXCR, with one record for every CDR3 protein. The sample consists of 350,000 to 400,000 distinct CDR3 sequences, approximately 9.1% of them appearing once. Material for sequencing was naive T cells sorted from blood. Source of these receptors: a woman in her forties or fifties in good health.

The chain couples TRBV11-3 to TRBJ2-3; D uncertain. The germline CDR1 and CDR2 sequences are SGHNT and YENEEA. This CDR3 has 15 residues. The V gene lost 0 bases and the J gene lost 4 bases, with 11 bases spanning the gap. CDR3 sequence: CASSLELGRPDTQYF. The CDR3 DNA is TGTGCCAGCAGCTTAGAATTAGGTCGGCCAGATACGCAGTATTTT.

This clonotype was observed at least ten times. CDR3 coding DNA: TGTGCCACCAGCAGAAACAGGGCGGTCAGTGAAAAACTGTTTTTT. Its translation: CATSRNRAVSEKLFF. J is TRBJ1-4 and V is TRBV15, with D possibly TRBD1 on 6 matching bases. The CDR3 has 15 amino acids. CDR1 is LNHNV and CDR2 is YYDKDF in the germline V gene (reference sequence). V was clipped by 2 bases and J by 7 bases, with 14 bases between them. The whole variable domain, filled in from reference TRBV15 and TRBJ1-4, reads DAMVIQNPRYQVTQFGKPVTLSCSQTLNHNVMYWYQQKSSQAPKLLFHYYDKDFNNEADTPDNFQSRRPNTSFCFLDIRSPGLGDTAMYLCATSRNRAVSEKLFFGSGTQLSVL.

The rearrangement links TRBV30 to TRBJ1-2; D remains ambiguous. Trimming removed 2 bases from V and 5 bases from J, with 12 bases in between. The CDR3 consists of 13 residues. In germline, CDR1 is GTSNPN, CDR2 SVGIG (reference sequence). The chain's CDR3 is CAWSPSTPYGYTF. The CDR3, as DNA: TGTGCCTGGAGTCCTTCCACACCTTATGGCTACACCTTC.

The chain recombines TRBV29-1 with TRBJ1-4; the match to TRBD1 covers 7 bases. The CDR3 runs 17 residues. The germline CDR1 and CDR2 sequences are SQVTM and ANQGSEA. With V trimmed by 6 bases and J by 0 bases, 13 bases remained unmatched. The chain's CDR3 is CSVGGTVTPPTNEKLFF. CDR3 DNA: TGCAGCGTCGGAGGGACAGTAACACCGCCAACTAATGAAAAACTGTTTTTT. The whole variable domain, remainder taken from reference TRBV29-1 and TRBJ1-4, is SAVISQKPSRDICQRGTSLTIQCQVDSQVTMMFWYRQQPGQSLTLIATANQGSEATYESGFVIDKFPISRPNLTFSTLTVSNMSPEDSSIYLCSVGGTVTPPTNEKLFFGSGTQLSVL.

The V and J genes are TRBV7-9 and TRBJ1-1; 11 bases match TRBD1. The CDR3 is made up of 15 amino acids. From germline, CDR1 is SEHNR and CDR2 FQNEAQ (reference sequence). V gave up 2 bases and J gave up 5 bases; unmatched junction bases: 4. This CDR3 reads CASSLWTGGRTEAFF. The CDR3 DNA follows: TGTGCCAGCAGCTTATGGACAGGGGGCCGGACTGAAGCTTTCTTT. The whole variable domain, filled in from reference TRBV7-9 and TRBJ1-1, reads DTGVSQNPRHKITKRGQNVTFRCDPISEHNRLYWYRQTLGQGPEFLTYFQNEAQLEKSRLLSDRFSAERPKGSFSTLEIQRTEQGDSAMYLCASSLWTGGRTEAFFGQGTRLTVV.

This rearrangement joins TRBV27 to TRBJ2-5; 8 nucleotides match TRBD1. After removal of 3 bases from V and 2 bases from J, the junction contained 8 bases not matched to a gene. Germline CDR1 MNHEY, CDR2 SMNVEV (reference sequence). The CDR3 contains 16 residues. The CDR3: CASSLSTWTGQETQYF. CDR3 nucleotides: TGTGCCAGCAGTTTGTCGACTTGGACAGGGCAAGAGACCCAGTACTTC.

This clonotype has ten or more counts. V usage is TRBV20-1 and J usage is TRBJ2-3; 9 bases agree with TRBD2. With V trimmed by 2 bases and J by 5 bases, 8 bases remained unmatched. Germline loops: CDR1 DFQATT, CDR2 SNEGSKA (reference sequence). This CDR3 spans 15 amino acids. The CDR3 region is CSARRAGGPIDTQYF. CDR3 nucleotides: TGCAGTGCTAGAAGGGCGGGAGGGCCGATAGATACGCAGTATTTT.

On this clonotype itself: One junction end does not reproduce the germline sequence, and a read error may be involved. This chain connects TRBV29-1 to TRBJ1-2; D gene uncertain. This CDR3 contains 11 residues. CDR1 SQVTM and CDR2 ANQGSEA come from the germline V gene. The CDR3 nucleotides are TGCAGCGTCCAATGGGCTTATGGCTACCCCTTC. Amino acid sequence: CSVQWAYGYPF.

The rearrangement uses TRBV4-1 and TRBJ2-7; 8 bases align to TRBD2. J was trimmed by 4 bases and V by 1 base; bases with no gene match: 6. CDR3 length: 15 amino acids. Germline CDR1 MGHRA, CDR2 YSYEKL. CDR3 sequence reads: CASSQASGSMYEQYF. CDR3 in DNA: TGCGCCAGCAGCCAAGCCAGCGGGAGTATGTACGAGCAGTACTTC.

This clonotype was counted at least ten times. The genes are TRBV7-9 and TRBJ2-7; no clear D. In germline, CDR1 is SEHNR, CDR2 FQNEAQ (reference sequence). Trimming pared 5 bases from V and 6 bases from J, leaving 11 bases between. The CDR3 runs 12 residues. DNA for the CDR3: TGTGCCAGCAGCGTATCGATGGGCGAGCAGTACGTC. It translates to CASSVSMGEQYV.

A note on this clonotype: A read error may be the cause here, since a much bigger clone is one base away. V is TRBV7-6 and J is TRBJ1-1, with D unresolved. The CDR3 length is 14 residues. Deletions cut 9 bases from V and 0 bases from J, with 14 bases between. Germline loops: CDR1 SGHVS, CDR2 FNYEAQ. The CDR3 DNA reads TGTGCCAGGAGCCTGGGATTCATGAACACTGAAGCTTTCTTT. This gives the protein CARSLGFMNTEAFF.

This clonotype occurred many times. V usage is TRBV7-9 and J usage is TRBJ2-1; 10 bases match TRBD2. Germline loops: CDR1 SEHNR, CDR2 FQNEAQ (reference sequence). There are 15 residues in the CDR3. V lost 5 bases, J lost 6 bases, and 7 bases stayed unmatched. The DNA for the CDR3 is TGTGCCAGCAGCCACCCGGGACTAGCGCCCAATGAGCAGTTCTTC. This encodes CASSHPGLAPNEQFF.

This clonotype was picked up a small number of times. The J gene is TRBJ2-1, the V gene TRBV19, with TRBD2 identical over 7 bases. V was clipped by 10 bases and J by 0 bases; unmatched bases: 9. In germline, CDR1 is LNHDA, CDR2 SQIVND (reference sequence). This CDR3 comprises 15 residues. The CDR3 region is CATRRGGSSYNEQFF. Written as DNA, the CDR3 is TGTGCCACCCGGAGGGGCGGGAGCTCCTACAATGAGCAGTTCTTC.

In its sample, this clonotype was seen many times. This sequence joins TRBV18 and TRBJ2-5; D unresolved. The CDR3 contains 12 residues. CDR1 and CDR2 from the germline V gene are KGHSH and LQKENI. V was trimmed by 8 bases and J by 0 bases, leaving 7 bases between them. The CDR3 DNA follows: TGTGCCAGCAGCCAATACCAAGAGACCCAGTACTTC. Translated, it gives CASSQYQETQYF.